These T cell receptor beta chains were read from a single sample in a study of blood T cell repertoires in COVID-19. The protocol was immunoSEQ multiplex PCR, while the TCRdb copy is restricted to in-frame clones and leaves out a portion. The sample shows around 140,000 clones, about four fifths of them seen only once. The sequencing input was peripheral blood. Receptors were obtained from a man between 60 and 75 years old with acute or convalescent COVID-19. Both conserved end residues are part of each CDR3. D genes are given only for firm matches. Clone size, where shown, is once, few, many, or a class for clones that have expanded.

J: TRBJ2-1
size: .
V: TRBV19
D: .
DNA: TGTGCCAGTAGTATAGGGGGGACACCCCGCAACGAGCAGTTCTTC
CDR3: CASSIGGTPRNEQFF

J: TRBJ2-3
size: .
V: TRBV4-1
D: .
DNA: TGCGCCAGCAGCCAACTCTTAAGAGGCACAGATACGCAGTATTTT
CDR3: CASSQLLRGTDTQYF

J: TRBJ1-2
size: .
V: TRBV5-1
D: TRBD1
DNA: TGCGCCAGCAGCCCTAGACAGGGGGCTAACTATGGCTACACCTTC
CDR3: CASSPRQGANYGYTF

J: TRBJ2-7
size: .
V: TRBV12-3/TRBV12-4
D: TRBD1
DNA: TGTGCCAGCAGTTTTGGGACAGGGGACGAGCAGTACTTC
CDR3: CASSFGTGDEQYF

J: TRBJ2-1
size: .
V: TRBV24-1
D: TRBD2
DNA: TGTGCCACCAGTGATTTGGAGCGGGGGGGCCTGGGTAATGAGCAGTTCTTC
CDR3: CATSDLERGGLGNEQFF

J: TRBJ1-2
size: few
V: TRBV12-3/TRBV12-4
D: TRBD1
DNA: TGTGCCAGCAGTTTCACAGGGGGCGTTGGCTACACCTTC
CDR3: CASSFTGGVGYTF

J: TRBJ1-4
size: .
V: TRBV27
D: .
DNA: TGTGCCAGCAGTTTAAGGCGGACTAATGAAAAACTGTTTTTT
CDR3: CASSLRRTNEKLFF

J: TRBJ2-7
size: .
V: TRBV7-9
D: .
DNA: TGTGCCAGCAGCGAGGCGGGGTTAACCTACGAGCAGTACTTC
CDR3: CASSEAGLTYEQYF

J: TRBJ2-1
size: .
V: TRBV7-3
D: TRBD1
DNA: TGTGCCAGCAGCCGGGACAGGGTCTATGAGCAGTTCTTC
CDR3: CASSRDRVYEQFF

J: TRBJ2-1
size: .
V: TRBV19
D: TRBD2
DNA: TGTGCCAGTGGGACTAGCGGCGATGAGCAGTTCTTC
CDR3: CASGTSGDEQFF

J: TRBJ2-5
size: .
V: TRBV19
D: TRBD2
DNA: TGTGCCAGTAGTCGGCGGGGGGGCTGGGAGACCCAGTACTTC
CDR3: CASSRRGGWETQYF

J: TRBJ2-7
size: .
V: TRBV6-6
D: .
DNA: TGTGCCAGCAGTCTGGGGGGGCAGTCCTCCTACGAGCAGTACTTC
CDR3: CASSLGGQSSYEQYF

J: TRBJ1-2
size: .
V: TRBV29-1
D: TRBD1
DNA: TGCAGCGCTACCGGGACAGCTAACTATGGCTACACCTTC
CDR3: CSATGTANYGYTF

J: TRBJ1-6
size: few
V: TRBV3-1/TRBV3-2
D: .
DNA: TGTGCCAGCAGCCAAAGCTTGCCGGACAGCCGGTATTCACCCCTCCACTTT
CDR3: CASSQSLPDSRYSPLHF

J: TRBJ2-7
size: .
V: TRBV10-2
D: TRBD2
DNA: TGCGCCAGCAGTGAGACTAGCGGGGGGTACGAGCAGTACTTC
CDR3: CASSETSGGYEQYF

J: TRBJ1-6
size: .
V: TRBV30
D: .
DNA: TGTGCCTGGAGTAGGGGGACACCCGATTCACCCCTCCACTTT
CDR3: CAWSRGTPDSPLHF

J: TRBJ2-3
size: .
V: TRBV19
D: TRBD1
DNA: TGTGCCAGTAGTATCGGGACAGGGGGCACAGATACGCAGTATTTT
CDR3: CASSIGTGGTDTQYF

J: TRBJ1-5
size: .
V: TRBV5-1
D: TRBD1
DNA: TGCGCCAGCAGCCCAGGTGAGGGGGCGGCGGGCAATCAGCCCCAGCATTTT
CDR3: CASSPGEGAAGNQPQHF

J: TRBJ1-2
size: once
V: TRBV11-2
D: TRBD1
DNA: TGTGCCAGCAGCACACCAGGGGGTAATGGCTACACCTTC
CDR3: CASSTPGGNGYTF

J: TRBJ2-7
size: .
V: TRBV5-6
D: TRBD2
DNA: TGTGCCAGCAGCTTAGGGCTGGGCGGGGGACTATACGAGCAGTACTTC
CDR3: CASSLGLGGGLYEQYF

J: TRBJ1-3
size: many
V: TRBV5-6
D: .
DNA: TGTGCCAGCAGCTTGATGTCGGGCTCTGGAAACACCATATATTTT
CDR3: CASSLMSGSGNTIYF

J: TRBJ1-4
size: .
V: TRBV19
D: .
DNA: TGTGCCAGTAGTTCTATCTCCACGAATGAAAAACTGTTTTTT
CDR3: CASSSISTNEKLFF

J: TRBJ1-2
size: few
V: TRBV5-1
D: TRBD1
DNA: TGCGCCAGCAGCCACAGGGACAGAGCCTATGGCTACACCTTC
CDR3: CASSHRDRAYGYTF

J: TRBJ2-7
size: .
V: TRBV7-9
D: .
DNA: TGTGCCAGCAGCCCTGGACTACCCGAAACGGAGCAGTACTTC
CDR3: CASSPGLPETEQYF

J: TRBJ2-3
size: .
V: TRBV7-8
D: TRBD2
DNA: TGTGCCAGCAGCTGGAAAGGGACTAGCGGGGGCCCTAGCACAGATACGCAGTATTTT
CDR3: CASSWKGTSGGPSTDTQYF

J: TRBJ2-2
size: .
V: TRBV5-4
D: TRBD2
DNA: TGTGCCAGCAGCTTAGCGGGAGAGTACGGGGAGCTGTTTTTT
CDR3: CASSLAGEYGELFF

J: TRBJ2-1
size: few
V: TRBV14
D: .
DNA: TGTGCCAGCAGCCCCCCCCCGAGGTCCCACGTGAATGAGCAGTTCTTC
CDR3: CASSPPPRSHVNEQFF

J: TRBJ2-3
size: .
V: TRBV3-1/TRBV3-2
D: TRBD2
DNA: TGTGCCAGCAGCCAACTAGCGGGGGGAGGGACAGATACGCAGTATTTT
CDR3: CASSQLAGGGTDTQYF

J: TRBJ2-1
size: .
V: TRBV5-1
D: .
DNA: TGCGCCAGCAGCTTTGAGGCAGCAGGGGAGCAGTTCTTC
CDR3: CASSFEAAGEQFF

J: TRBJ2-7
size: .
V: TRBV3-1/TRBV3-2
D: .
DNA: TGTGCCAGCAGCCAATTCCGGAGTACTAGGGACGAGCAGTACTTC
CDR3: CASSQFRSTRDEQYF

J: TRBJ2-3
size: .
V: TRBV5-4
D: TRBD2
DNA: TGTGCCAGCAGCTTCGGGGGGGTGACAGATACGCAGTATTTT
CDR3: CASSFGGVTDTQYF

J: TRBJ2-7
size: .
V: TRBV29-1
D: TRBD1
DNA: TGCAGCGTTGTCCCACCTGACAGGGGGTCCTACGAGCAGTACTTC
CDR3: CSVVPPDRGSYEQYF

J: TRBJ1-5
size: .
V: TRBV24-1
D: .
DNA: TGTGCCACCAGTGATTTCCGCGACAGGCATAGCAATCAGCCCCAGCATTTT
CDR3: CATSDFRDRHSNQPQHF

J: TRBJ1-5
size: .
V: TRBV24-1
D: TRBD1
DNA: TGTGCCACCAGTGACCCGGACAGGGATGTGGGGAGCAATCAGCCCCAGCATTTT
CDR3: CATSDPDRDVGSNQPQHF

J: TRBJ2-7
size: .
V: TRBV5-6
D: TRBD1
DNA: TGTGCCAGCAGCCCCGGACAGGGGGATGGTACTTACGAGCAGTACTTC
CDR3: CASSPGQGDGTYEQYF

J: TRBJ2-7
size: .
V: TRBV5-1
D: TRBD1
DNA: TGCGCCAGCAGCTTGGGTCCCTCCGGACAGGGGGGCTTAAGGGAGCAGTACTTC
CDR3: CASSLGPSGQGGLREQYF

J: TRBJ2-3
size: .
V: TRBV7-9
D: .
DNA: TGTGCCAGCAGTATGAGGAGCTCTAGCACAGATACGCAGTATTTT
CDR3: CASSMRSSSTDTQYF

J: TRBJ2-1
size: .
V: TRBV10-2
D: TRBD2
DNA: TGCGCCAGCAGTCTAGCGGGAGGGCCCAATGAGCAGTTCTTC
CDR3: CASSLAGGPNEQFF

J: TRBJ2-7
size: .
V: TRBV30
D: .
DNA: TGTGCCTGGAATGTAGAGCGAGCCTACGAGCAGTACTTC
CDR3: CAWNVERAYEQYF

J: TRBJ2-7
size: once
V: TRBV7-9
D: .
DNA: TGTGCCAGCAGCTTCATTGCAGGGGGGAAAGCCTCCTACGAGCAGTACTTC
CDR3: CASSFIAGGKASYEQYF

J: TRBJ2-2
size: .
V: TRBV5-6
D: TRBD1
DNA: TGTGCCAGCAGCCCCCCAACAGGGGGCTTCACCGGGGAGCTGTTTTTT
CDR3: CASSPPTGGFTGELFF

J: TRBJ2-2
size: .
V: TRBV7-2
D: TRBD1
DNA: TGTGCCAGCAGCTTGACAGGGGGCTGGACCGGGGAGCTGTTTTTT
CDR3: CASSLTGGWTGELFF

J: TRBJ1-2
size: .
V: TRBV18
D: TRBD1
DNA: TGTGCCAGCTCACAAGGACAGGGGATCTATGGCTACACCTTC
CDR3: CASSQGQGIYGYTF

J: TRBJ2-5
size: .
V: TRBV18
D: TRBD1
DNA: TGTGCCAGCTCCCCGATGGGGACAGGGGAAGAGACCCAGTACTTC
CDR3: CASSPMGTGEETQYF

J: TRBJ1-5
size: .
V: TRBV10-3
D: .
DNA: TGTGCCATCAGTGACAGGGTCAATCAGCCCCAGCATTTT
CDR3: CAISDRVNQPQHF

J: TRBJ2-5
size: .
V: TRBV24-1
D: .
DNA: TGTGCCACCAGTGAGTCAGGAAGGGGAGAGACCCAGTACTTC
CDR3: CATSESGRGETQYF

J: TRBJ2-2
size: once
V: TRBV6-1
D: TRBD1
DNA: TGTGCCAGCAGTGCGTTACAGGGGCTCAACACCGGGGAGCTGTTTTTT
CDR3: CASSALQGLNTGELFF

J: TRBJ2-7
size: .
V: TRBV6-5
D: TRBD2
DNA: TGTGCCAGCAGTTATAGGGCTAGCGGGGGGATCTACGAGCAGTACTTC
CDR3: CASSYRASGGIYEQYF

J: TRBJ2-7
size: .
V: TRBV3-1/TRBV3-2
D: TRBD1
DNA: TGTGCCAGCAGCCAGACAGGGGGCGTTTACGAGCAGTACTTC
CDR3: CASSQTGGVYEQYF

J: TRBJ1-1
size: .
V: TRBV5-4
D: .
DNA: TGTGCCAGCAGCTTGGAGAGGGCAAACACTGAAGCTTTCTTT
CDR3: CASSLERANTEAFF

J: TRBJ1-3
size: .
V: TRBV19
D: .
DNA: TGTGCCAGTAGTACTCACCGGGACTCTGGAAACACCATATATTTT
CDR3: CASSTHRDSGNTIYF